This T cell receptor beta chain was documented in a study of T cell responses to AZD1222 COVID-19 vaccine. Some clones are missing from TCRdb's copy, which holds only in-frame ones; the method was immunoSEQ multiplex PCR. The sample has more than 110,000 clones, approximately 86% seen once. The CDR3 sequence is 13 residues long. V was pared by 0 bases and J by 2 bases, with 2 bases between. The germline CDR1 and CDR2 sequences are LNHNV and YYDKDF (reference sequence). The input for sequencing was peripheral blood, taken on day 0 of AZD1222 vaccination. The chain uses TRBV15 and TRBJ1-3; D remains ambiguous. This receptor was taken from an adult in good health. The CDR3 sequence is CATSRDPGNTIYF. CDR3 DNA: TGTGCCACCAGCAGAGATCCTGGAAACACCATATATTTT. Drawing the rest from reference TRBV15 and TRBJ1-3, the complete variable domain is DAMVIQNPRYQVTQFGKPVTLSCSQTLNHNVMYWYQQKSSQAPKLLFHYYDKDFNNEADTPDNFQSRRPNTSFCFLDIRSPGLGDTAMYLCATSRDPGNTIYFGEGSWLTVV.